The T cell receptor (beta chain) under discussion was sequenced for a study of cytomegalovirus exposure and HLA in healthy donors (TCRdb year 2017). Looking at the study overall: An earlier analysis of several hundred of the donors reported approximately 260 Gb of sequence data and 117 million unique TCR beta sequences obtained from about 179 million T cells. All discovery cohort repertoires had been generated using a single sequencing platform. Rather than drawing on any new phenotypic data, the later analysis identified candidate immune exposures from TCR beta sequences and the way those sequences occurred across donors. Roughly 5 DR-DQ haplotypes were handled as single units for association and clustering, since linkage in the cohort was strong. Using immunosequencing, the study profiled T cell repertoires from 500 to 800 subjects and related those repertoires to cytomegalovirus serostatus. Along with the roughly 670-subject first cohort, a separate validation cohort of over a hundred different subjects was used. Typing coverage differed by locus: A, B, C, DRB1 and DQB1 were typed in roughly 629-630 donors, DQA1 in 500 to 550, DPA1 in 600 to 610, and DPB1 in roughly 450. To predict cytomegalovirus infection status, the study combined high-throughput TCR immunosequencing, statistical association of individual TCRs with disease status, and machine learning. Donor age, sex, ethnicity and CMV serostatus were collected together with the repertoire data. To study patterns of TCR occurrence, a later analysis re-analyzed previously published TCR beta repertoires from hundreds of donors and added high-resolution HLA genotyping. The study aimed to test whether cataloging public T cell receptors could reveal signatures of past pathogen exposure. Among the roughly 370 genotyped donors, around 79% belonged to the genetic ancestry cluster associated with self-reported Caucasian donors. HLA typing covered class I and class II loci at four-digit resolution. Approximately 300 gigabases of sequencing data and 91 million or so unique TCR sequences made up an early release that covered fewer than 650 HLA-typed donors. An earlier analysis of approximately 640 of the donors applied high-throughput TCR beta sequencing to assess whether each TCR beta V gene segment acted as functional or pseudogenic. Across some 400 genotyped donors of the cohort, an average of approximately 240,000 unique TCR beta nucleotide sequences per donor were sequenced, and roughly a sixth of those sequences were non-productive. In a later genetic analysis, genome-wide SNP genotypes for about three fifths of the roughly 670 donors were used, and that subset was treated as a discovery cohort.

In total, about 650 healthy bone marrow donors made up the cohort. At the time of sampling, every cohort member was nominally healthy, though immune exposures that went unrecorded were likely present. The donor tested CMV seronegative and was one of the 352 seronegative cohort members. Every donor gave a peripheral blood sample, and the peripheral blood mononuclear cells from that sample were used for TCR beta sequencing. Genomic DNA was extracted from the blood cell samples with the Qiagen DNeasy Blood Extraction Kit. Concerning this clone itself: Its cognate antigen has yet to be identified. No base qualities exist here, and no much larger clone lies one base off it.

Beyond this particular receptor, the publication reports: A later genetic analysis associated a missense DCLRE1C variant with V-gene and J-gene trimming of TCR beta chains, and an independent cohort replicated the association. Because HLA typing was missing for some donors at each locus, association tests included only the typed subset. Assigning TCR associations to individual alleles was difficult when HLA alleles, especially DR and DQ, strongly co-occurred. In this cohort, only TCR beta chains were sequenced, and detectable features were limited by the absence of alpha or paired-chain data. According to a later analysis, TCR association rates differed among HLA loci, with DRB1 alleles showing the most associated TCRs and HLA-C alleles showing the fewest. For the cohort, immune exposure information was limited to CMV serostatus. A later analysis found that most CMV-associated TCR beta chains appeared HLA-restricted, with HLA associations seemingly driven largely by CMV exposure. According to the authors, the approach could potentially be generalized to other disease states and immunological phenotypes. A further reported finding was that TCR beta sequences accurately predicted the HLA-A and HLA-B alleles for most subjects in the first cohort. Presence/absence analyses assumed roughly uniform sequencing depth across donors, an assumption that may not hold. A later genetic analysis reported fewer N-insertions in productive TCRs among donors in an Asian-associated ancestry cluster than the roughly 690-donor mean. In vitro tests confirmed that a few of the cytomegalovirus-associated TCR beta chains recognize cytomegalovirus antigens. In a later analysis, more than 15,000 TCR beta sequences were associated with specific HLA alleles at a false discovery rate of 0.05. In a later analysis, HLA-associated TCR beta chains were found to be more clonally expanded and to have lower generation probabilities than equally common non-associated chains. Because the 87-base-pair reads could not distinguish some IMGT-functional V segments, including TRBV6-2 and TRBV6-3, those segments were excluded. While some public TCRs were present in many individuals, most TCR sequences turned up only very rarely across donors. In an earlier analysis of under 600 of the donors, most TCR beta V segments were observed in productive rearrangements about 87% or about 30% of the time, broadly matching IMGT annotations. Several of the top co-occurrence clusters appeared to be linked to parvovirus B19, influenza, CMV and Epstein-Barr virus, according to a later analysis. Linkage disequilibrium might explain the correlated functional status among segregating V segments, but an unknown experimental factor could not be ruled out. A cluster of highly shared sequence variants was judged likely to represent a technical artifact of the sequencing pipeline. The study listed 170 or so TCR beta chains as associated with cytomegalovirus. In both the original and validation cohorts, the classifier was reported to diagnose cytomegalovirus status with high specificity and sensitivity. Because counts were too low, roughly 17 rarely observed V segments, including chromosome 9 orphons, were left out of the earlier analysis of 587 of the donors.

Libraries were prepared through the immunoSEQ multiplex PCR assay. For the multiplex PCR, a mixture combining 60 forward primers for TCR Vbeta segments and 13 reverse primers for TCR Jbeta segments was used. The CDR3 region of rearranged TCR beta genes was amplified from genomic DNA with a multiplex PCR assay. On the Illumina HiSeq System, the amplified TCR beta libraries were sequenced as 87-base-pair reads. As for the authors' bioinformatics: A later analysis counted some 74 million unique TCR beta chains across the 550 to 700 repertoires, and around 12 million of these chains were shared by at least two donors. Raw reads were error-corrected and collapsed into unique sequences by a nearest-neighbor algorithm in which closely related sequences were merged to remove PCR and sequencing errors. V, D and J gene segments were assigned by aligning CDR3 sequences to IMGT reference sequences. For a sequence to be retained, at least a six-nucleotide match to both a V gene segment and a J gene segment was required. A rearrangement was called productive if the CDR3 had no stop codons and remained in frame with V and J, and every other rearrangement was called non-productive. Following IMGT convention, CDR3 was defined as the stretch from the second conserved V-encoded cysteine up to the conserved J-encoded phenylalanine. The earlier analysis of some 540 of the donors excluded any sequence lacking an unambiguous match to a single V gene segment. An earlier analysis of 587 of the donors called V segments functional above 56.7% productive rearrangements and segregating when the between-donor standard deviation exceeded 5%. A statistical classification framework was built to diagnose cytomegalovirus status from the catalog of TCR beta chain sequences. A later analysis assigned V and J genes by comparing TCR nucleotide sequences with IMGT/GENE-DB human TR gene sequences. Using the TCRdist pipeline, a later analysis assigned CDR3 sequences along with most-parsimonious VDJ recombination scenarios. In a later analysis, every TCR beta chain was defined by the combination of its CDR3 amino acid sequence and its V-gene family, and reads without a unique V-gene family were dropped. In a later analysis, approximately 640 highly shared, low-generation-probability nucleotide sequences were removed to address suspected cross-contamination and a sequencing artifact. For each public chain, a later analysis derived a clonal expansion index from normalized ranks of inferred template counts within each repertoire. In a later analysis, generation probabilities were computed using a VDJ recombination model fitted to out-of-frame rearrangements, and the results were checked against IGoR. In a later analysis, TCR-TCR, TCR-HLA and TCR-CMV co-occurrence was scored with hypergeometric tests, and a repertoire-size bias correction was applied to TCR pairs. In a later analysis, false discovery rates were estimated by permuting HLA or CMV assignments 20 times. In a later analysis, co-occurring TCRs were grouped with DBSCAN, and TCRdist sequence similarity was added when clustering was performed within HLA-allele-positive subsets. Co-occurrence clustering excluded repertoires with fewer than 30,000 or more than 120,000 public chains, plus five with anomalous nucleotide sharing. Not all clones reach the TCRdb copy of this immuneACCESS table, which keeps in-frame sequences only. Checked studies attribute under half of the gap to unresolved V genes and leave the rest unexplained. V and J calls and clone size are those listed in that table; D and trimming were worked out from the DNA. This sample holds some 220,000 clones; 75% to 90% were observed only once. The top ten hold less than 1.2% of the sample.

Taken from the germline V gene, the CDR1 and CDR2 loops are SNHLY and FYNNEI. From V the trimming removes 6 bases and from J it removes 0 bases, while the gene matches leave 5 bases of the junction unaccounted for. The CDR3 runs 17 residues from the cysteine to the phenylalanine. Only the CDR3 part of the read is kept: 51 bases, read in frame from the first base. The receptor comes from a young woman in good health and CMV-seronegative. The chain joins TRBV2 to TRBJ2-6, with TRBD1 identical over 10 junction bases. Material for sequencing was PBMCs. The sequenced DNA: TGTGCCAGCAGGCCCGGGACAGGGGTCTCTGGGGCCAACGTCCTGACTTTC. Translated, this gives CASRPGTGVSGANVLTF.